The clone carrying this TCR beta chain is judged medium-sized. Its antigen is unknown. The sample originates from a study of vaccination and CD4 T cells after COVID-19. Treatment in this sample: roughly 10-day PBMC culture with coronavirus spike peptide pools or control peptides (ViraFEST assay). Oncomine TCR Beta short-read sequencing was applied to DNA from cultured CD4+ T cells. One entry per CDR3 protein, called by TCRdb with MiXCR from the PCR reads. The sample carries under 15,000 distinct CDR3 sequences, roughly 28% recorded once. This CDR3 comprises 14 residues. Trimming stripped 4 bases from V and 3 bases from J, with 10 bases between. CDR1 KGHDR and CDR2 SFDVKD come from the germline V gene.

The V and J genes are TRBV24-1 and TRBJ2-3, with D perhaps assigned TRBD1 or TRBD2 (5 bases each). The sample was cultured CD4+ T cells from blood. The clonotype comes from a human donor with COVID-19. The CDR3 bases are TGTGCCACCAGTGACCCGGGGCAAACAGATACGCAGTATTTT. This sequence encodes CATSDPGQTDTQYF.